The present T cell receptor beta chain was sequenced within a study of shared clonotypes between healthy human individuals. Generated by immunoSEQ multiplex PCR, the TCRdb table keeps only in-frame clones and is missing some. The sample carries about 2.4 million clones, about 92% recorded once. Remarks on this clone: Its antigen is unknown.

General study results and limits: Among several donors, about 5% of naive CD4 clonotypes were found in common.

Germline values: CDR1 ENHRY, CDR2 SYGVKD. The V end lost 2 bases, the J end lost 0 bases, and 8 bases lay between the germline ends. The CDR3 spans 15 residues. From CD4+ cells came CD45RA+ naive and CD45RA-negative memory subsets. The sequence derives from a young man in good health. The sample taken for sequencing was naive CD4+ T cells sorted from blood. Indicated subset: CD45RA+ positively selected. The V gene is TRBV10-3, the J gene TRBJ2-1, with D hard to call. The CDR3 coding sequence is TGTGCCATCAGTGAGGGCTCAAGCTCCTACAATGAGCAGTTCTTC. Translation: CAISEGSSSYNEQFF.